The 26 T cell receptor beta chains reported below all come from one sample, sequenced in a study of beta chain features in type 1 diabetes. The entirety of the isolated RNA underwent reverse transcription, so expressed TCRB transcripts were sequenced. Assay used: immunoSEQ multiplex PCR; TCRdb lists only in-frame clones, some missing. The sample holds hundreds of thousands of clones, about 17% seen once. The sequenced sample was naive CD4+ T cells from blood. The receptors stem from a woman between 18 and 29 years old in good health.

This clone was recorded a few times. J is TRBJ1-4 and V is TRBV6-6, with 10 bases fitting TRBD1. The CDR3 consists of 14 residues. Germline values: CDR1 MNHNY, CDR2 SVGAGI (reference sequence). CDR3 sequence: CSRTGGEFSEKLFF. The CDR3 region has the DNA TGTTCGAGGACAGGGGGAGAATTCAGTGAAAAACTGTTTTTT.

The chain combines TRBV7-3 with TRBJ1-1, with D hard to call. From germline, CDR1 is SGHTA and CDR2 FQGTGA. The length of the CDR3 is 13 residues. V was pared by 2 bases and J by 5 bases, with 9 bases between. The CDR3 spells CASSLVSGTEAFF. The DNA for the CDR3 is TGTGCCAGCAGCTTAGTATCGGGGACTGAAGCTTTCTTT.

The chain links TRBV28 to TRBJ1-5; D may be TRBD1 (6 bases). Germline CDR1 is MDHEN and CDR2 is SYDVKM. The CDR3 runs 13 residues. Trimming removed 10 bases from V and 4 bases from J, with 14 bases in between. CDR3 protein: CATTDRPNQPQHF. The CDR3 DNA sequence: TGTGCCACCACGGACAGACCAAATCAGCCCCAGCATTTT. Full variable domain (outside the CDR3, taken from reference TRBV28 and TRBJ1-5): DVKVTQSSRYLVKRTGEKVFLECVQDMDHENMFWYRQDPGLGLRLIYFSYDVKMKEKGDIPEGYSVSREKKERFSLILESASTNQTSMYLCATTDRPNQPQHFGDGTRLSIL.

This clone turned up a few times. The V and J genes are TRBV28 and TRBJ2-7; TRBD2 might be the D (5 bases). Germline-derived CDR1 and CDR2 are MDHEN and SYDVKM. The ends were cut back, 4 bases at V and 3 bases at J, with 10 bases in the middle. The CDR3 has 13 amino acids. CDR3 protein: CASSSGIIYEQYF. As DNA, the CDR3 is TGTGCCAGCAGTTCCGGGATTATCTACGAGCAGTACTTC. The whole variable domain, filled in from reference TRBV28 and TRBJ2-7, reads DVKVTQSSRYLVKRTGEKVFLECVQDMDHENMFWYRQDPGLGLRLIYFSYDVKMKEKGDIPEGYSVSREKKERFSLILESASTNQTSMYLCASSSGIIYEQYFGPGTRLTVT.

This chain joins TRBV21-1 and TRBJ2-1; the tabulated D call, TRBD2, remains unverified against the DNA. TRBV21-1 represents a pseudogene. The CDR3 length is 16 residues. DNA of the CDR3: TGTGCCAGCAGCAAGGAGTCTAGCGGGAGGAAATATGAGCAGTTCTTC. This sequence encodes CASSKESSGRKYEQFF.

The rearrangement joins TRBV28 to TRBJ2-7; 8 nucleotides align to TRBD2. The CDR3 sequence is 14 residues long. Germline V gives CDR1 MDHEN, CDR2 SYDVKM. V lost 4 bases and J lost 6; bases outside the gene matches: 8. CDR3 in DNA: TGTGCCAGCAGTTACTCCGGGACTAGATCCGAGCAGTACTTC. It encodes CASSYSGTRSEQYF.

This clone was recorded a few times. The chain recombines TRBV5-1 with TRBJ2-7; 8 bases match TRBD1. Per germline, CDR1 SGHRS and CDR2 YFSETQ. The CDR3 runs to 15 residues. V dropped 3 bases and J dropped 7; count of bases not matched to a gene: 12. DNA for the CDR3: TGCGCCAGCAGCTGGGCCACAGGGGGGCAAAGGGAGCAGTACTTC. This encodes CASSWATGGQREQYF.

This clone was observed a few times. The chain couples TRBV18 to TRBJ2-7; 12 bases fit TRBD2. V shed 4 bases, J shed 3 bases, and the junction held 4 bases outside the gene matches. The germline gives CDR1 KGHSH, CDR2 LQKENI. This CDR3 has 15 residues. The CDR3 sequence: CASSRRTSGDYEQYF. CDR3 bases: TGTGCCAGCTCACGCCGGACTAGCGGGGACTACGAGCAGTACTTC.

This clone occurred a few times. The chain uses TRBV19 and TRBJ1-5; TRBD1 aligns across 10 bases. The CDR3 is 15 amino acids. The germline V gene encodes CDR1 LNHDA and CDR2 SQIVND (reference sequence). V dropped 6 bases and J dropped 6; count of bases not matched to a gene: 8. The CDR3 reads CASRRGTGDGQPQHF. The CDR3 nucleotides are TGTGCCAGTAGACGTGGGACAGGGGATGGTCAGCCCCAGCATTTT.

The chain is built from TRBV5-1 and TRBJ2-2, with 8 bases fitting TRBD2. CDR1 SGHRS and CDR2 YFSETQ come from the germline V gene. The CDR3 runs 16 residues. Trimming removed 1 base from V and 6 bases from J; junction bases left unmatched: 8. The chain's CDR3 is CASSLLQLAVAGELFF. CDR3 bases: TGCGCCAGCAGCTTGTTGCAACTAGCGGTGGCCGGGGAGCTGTTTTTT.

This clone was seen once. The chain joins TRBV6-1 to TRBJ1-4; 7 nucleotides line up with TRBD1. Germline-derived CDR1 and CDR2 are MNHNS and SASEGT. With 8 bases clipped from V and 8 bases from J, the junction kept 11 bases outside the gene matches. The CDR3 length is 14 residues. In DNA, the CDR3 is TGTGCCAGCGGGACGGACAGGCGAGGGGAAAAACTGTTTTTT. It is translated as CASGTDRRGEKLFF.

This clone was recorded a few times. This chain links TRBV4-3 with TRBJ2-3; D is possibly TRBD1 (5 bases). V was shortened by 5 bases and J by 4 bases, with 22 bases between the two germline ends. The CDR3 is made up of 17 amino acids. Germline CDR1 and CDR2: LGHNA and YSLEER. The CDR3 coding sequence is TGCGCCAGCAGCACCCGTTTCTGGACACAAAACGCAGATACGCAGTATTTT. The encoded protein is CASSTRFWTQNADTQYF.

V usage is TRBV10-3 and J usage is TRBJ2-3; D is unclear. CDR3 length: 15 residues. Germline CDR1 is ENHRY and CDR2 is SYGVKD. The V end lost 2 bases, the J end lost 2 bases, and 11 bases lay between the germline ends. CDR3 nucleotide sequence: TGTGCCATCAGTGAGAACAGAAGTCTCACAGATACGCAGTATTTT. Translation gives CAISENRSLTDTQYF.

This clone has a handful of counts. The chain has TRBV28 and TRBJ2-7; D gene uncertain. Germline lookup yields CDR1 MDHEN and CDR2 SYDVKM. This CDR3 is 15 amino acids long. V gave up 6 bases and J gave up 0 bases, with 15 bases separating them. CDR3 protein: CASSSPSQSSYEQYF. The CDR3 DNA reads TGTGCCAGCAGCTCCCCCTCCCAGAGCTCCTACGAGCAGTACTTC.

V usage is TRBV13 and J usage is TRBJ2-1, with D perhaps TRBD2 (6 bases). The CDR3 is 16 residues long. The V and J ends lost 6 bases and 4 bases respectively, with 19 bases between them. CDR1 PRHDT and CDR2 FYEKMQ come from the germline V gene (reference sequence). CDR3 in DNA: TGTGCCAGCAGTGTTGGAAGGCGGGATGGTTACAATGAGCAGTTCTTC. Its translation: CASSVGRRDGYNEQFF.

The chain joins TRBV18 to TRBJ2-6; D unresolved. Germline values: CDR1 KGHSH, CDR2 LQKENI. The CDR3 is made up of 15 amino acids. V shed 5 bases and J shed 1 base, with 9 bases lying between them. This chain's CDR3 is CASSSGASGANVLTF. The CDR3 bases are TGTGCCAGCTCAAGTGGTGCGTCTGGGGCCAACGTCCTGACTTTC.

The table lists this clone with a few counts. This chain uses TRBV15 with TRBJ1-5; unclear D gene. V lost 4 bases, J lost 4 bases, and 8 bases lay in between. The CDR3 extends over 13 amino acids. CDR1 and CDR2 (germline): LNHNV, YYDKDF (reference sequence). CDR3 sequence: CATSNEGNQPQHF. The CDR3, as DNA: TGTGCCACCAGCAACGAGGGAAATCAGCCCCAGCATTTT.

The sample holds a few counts of this clone. The gene calls are TRBV18 and TRBJ2-7, with D possibly TRBD2 on 5 matching bases. Trimming removed 5 bases at V and 2 bases at J, with 13 bases between. This CDR3 spans 14 amino acids. Germline V gene sequence: CDR1 KGHSH, CDR2 LQKENI. This chain's CDR3 is CASSIRDSTYEQYF. CDR3 nucleotides: TGTGCCAGCTCAATCCGGGATTCCACCTACGAGCAGTACTTC.

This rearrangement joins TRBV6-6 to TRBJ2-7; the D call may be TRBD1 or TRBD2 (5 bases each). Trimming removed 2 bases at V and 6 bases at J, with 14 bases between. CDR3 length: 14 amino acids. Germline values: CDR1 MNHNY, CDR2 SVGAGI (reference sequence). Here the CDR3 reads CASSYGGEPSEQYF. The CDR3, as DNA: TGTGCCAGCAGTTACGGGGGTGAGCCTTCCGAGCAGTACTTC.

This clone was observed a few times. The chain carries TRBV12-5 and TRBJ2-2; D is undetermined. CDR3 size: 12 residues. CDR1 and CDR2 (germline): LGHNT, FRNRAP. V lost 4 bases to trimming and J lost 6 bases, with 6 bases between them. The CDR3 here is CASGSPPGELFF. CDR3 nucleotides: TGTGCTAGTGGTTCCCCCCCCGGGGAGCTGTTTTTT.

This clone was observed a handful of times. The V call is TRBV10-3, the J call TRBJ2-7, with 11 bases that match TRBD2. Germline V CDR1 and CDR2: ENHRY, SYGVKD. The ends lost 10 bases at V and 9 bases at J; junction bases unmatched: 2. The CDR3 loop spans 10 amino acids. The CDR3 DNA reads TGTGCCACGGGGACTAGCGGGCAGTACTTC. Protein sequence: CATGTSGQYF.

This clone has more than one count but fewer than ten. This sequence joins TRBV9 and TRBJ2-7; 7 nucleotides line up with TRBD2. Germline V gene lookup returns CDR1 SGDLS and CDR2 YYNGEE. Trimming at V came to 4 bases and at J to 1 base, leaving 11 bases not matched to a gene. The CDR3 has 16 amino acids. CDR3 nucleotide sequence: TGTGCCAGCAGCCCCTTCACTAGCGCCTTATCCTACGAGCAGTACTTC. This codes for CASSPFTSALSYEQYF.

This clone was counted a few times. V is TRBV2 and J is TRBJ2-1; no reliable D call. The CDR3 has 17 amino acids. Deletions cut 3 bases from V and 0 bases from J, with 15 bases between. CDR1 is SNHLY and CDR2 is FYNNEI in the germline V gene. CDR3 DNA: TGTGCCAGCAGTGATGGAGCCCAAACCAGCTCCTACAATGAGCAGTTCTTC. Amino acid sequence: CASSDGAQTSSYNEQFF.

This clone has only a few counts. The chain has TRBV5-4 and TRBJ2-3; tentatively, D is TRBD2 (5 bases). The CDR3 covers 13 residues. Trimming removed 5 bases at V and 1 base at J, with 8 bases between. The V gene's germline CDR1 is SGHNT and CDR2 YYREEE (reference sequence). The CDR3 DNA reads TGTGCCAGCAGGGAGGTCGGCACAGATACGCAGTATTTT. Translating it yields CASREVGTDTQYF.

The chain recombines TRBV14 with TRBJ2-2; D uncertain. This CDR3 comprises 15 residues. Trimming stripped 1 base from V and 5 bases from J, with 11 bases between. CDR1 is SGHDN and CDR2 is FVKESK in the germline V gene. This CDR3 is CASSQGHSTTGELFF. The CDR3 bases are TGTGCCAGCAGCCAAGGTCACTCGACGACCGGGGAGCTGTTTTTT.

The chain has TRBV6-6 and TRBJ2-1, with D uncertain. The CDR3 is made up of 13 amino acids. With 2 bases removed from V and 2 bases from J, the gap between germline ends came to 4 bases. Per germline, CDR1 MNHNY and CDR2 SVGAGI (reference sequence). CDR3 in amino acids: CASSYSAYNEQFF. CDR3 bases: TGTGCCAGCAGTTACAGTGCCTACAATGAGCAGTTCTTC.